This T cell receptor beta chain appears in the sequencing data of a study of response to subunit inactivated influenza vaccine. A single record per CDR3 protein comes from TCRdb applying MiXCR to the RT-PCR reads. The data contain about 500,000 distinct CDR3 sequences, 10% to 15% of them seen just once; the ten biggest clones take up less than 15%. The CDR3 runs 14 residues. Germline V lookup: CDR1 DFQATT, CDR2 SNEGSKA (reference sequence). J lost 8 bases, V lost 6 bases, and 6 bases had no gene match. The receptor was isolated from a man aged 45 to 65 who received an inactivated influenza vaccine. This chain joins TRBV20-1 and TRBJ2-1, with 14 bases matching TRBD2. Specimen: PBMCs from blood, collected 45 days after vaccination. As DNA, the CDR3 is TGCAGTGCAAGCGGGACTAGCGGGAGCGATGAGCAGTTCTTC. It yields the protein CSASGTSGSDEQFF.